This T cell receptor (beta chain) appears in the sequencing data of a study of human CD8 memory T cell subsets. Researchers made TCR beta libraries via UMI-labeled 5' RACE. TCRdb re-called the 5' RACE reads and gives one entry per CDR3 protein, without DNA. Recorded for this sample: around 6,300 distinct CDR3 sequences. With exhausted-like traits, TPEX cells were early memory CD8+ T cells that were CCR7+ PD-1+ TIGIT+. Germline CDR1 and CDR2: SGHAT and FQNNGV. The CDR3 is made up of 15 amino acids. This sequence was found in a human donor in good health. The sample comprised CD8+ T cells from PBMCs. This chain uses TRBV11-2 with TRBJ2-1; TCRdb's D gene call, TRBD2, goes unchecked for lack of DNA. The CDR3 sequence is CASSLWREYDNEQFF.